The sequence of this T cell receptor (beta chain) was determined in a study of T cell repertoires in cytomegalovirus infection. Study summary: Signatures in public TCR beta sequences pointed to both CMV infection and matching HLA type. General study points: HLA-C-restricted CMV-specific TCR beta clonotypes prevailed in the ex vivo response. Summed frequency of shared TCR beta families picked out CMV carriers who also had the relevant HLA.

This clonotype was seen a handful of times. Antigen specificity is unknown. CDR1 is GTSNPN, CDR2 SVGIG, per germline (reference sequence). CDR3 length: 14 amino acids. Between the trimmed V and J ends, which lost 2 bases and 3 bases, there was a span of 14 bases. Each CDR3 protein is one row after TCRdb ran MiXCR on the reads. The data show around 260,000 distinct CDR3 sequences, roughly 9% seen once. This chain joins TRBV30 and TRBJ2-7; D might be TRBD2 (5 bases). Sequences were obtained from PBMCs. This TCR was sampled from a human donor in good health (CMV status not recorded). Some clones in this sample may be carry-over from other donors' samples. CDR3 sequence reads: CAWSPLANYYEQYF. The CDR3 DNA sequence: TGTGCCTGGAGTCCGCTAGCTAACTACTACGAGCAGTACTTC.